Below, 23 T cell receptor beta chains from the same sample are listed, as sequenced in a study of T cell responses to AZD1222 COVID-19 vaccine. Libraries were prepared by immunoSEQ multiplex PCR; TCRdb keeps only in-frame clonotypes and omits some of them. The sample has approximately 150,000 clones, 92% seen once. The input for sequencing was peripheral blood, taken 28 days after the second AZD1222 dose. The receptors stem from an adult who received the AZD1222 COVID-19 vaccine.

The V gene is TRBV5-4, the J gene TRBJ2-5, with 7 bases aligning to TRBD2. CDR1 is SGHNT and CDR2 is YYREEE in the germline V gene (reference sequence). CDR3 length: 15 amino acids. Trimming at V came to 0 bases and at J to 5 bases, leaving 7 bases not matched to a gene. The CDR3 DNA sequence: TGTGCCAGCAGCTTGGCCGGCGGGAGCTCCGAGACCCAGTACTTC. Translation gives CASSLAGGSSETQYF.

V usage is TRBV25-1 and J usage is TRBJ1-2; TRBD1 aligns across 7 bases. V lost 6 bases, J lost 4 bases, and 8 bases stayed unmatched. There are 14 residues in the CDR3. Looked up from germline, CDR1 is MGHDK and CDR2 is SYGVNS. CDR3 coding DNA: TGTGCCAGCAGAGATCACAGGGGCGGCTATGGCTACACCTTC. Translating it yields CASRDHRGGYGYTF.

The V and J genes are TRBV5-1 and TRBJ2-7, with 8 positions matching TRBD2. With V trimmed by 4 bases and J by 2 bases, 17 bases remained unmatched. The CDR3 length is 18 residues. Germline lookup yields CDR1 SGHRS and CDR2 YFSETQ. CDR3 sequence reads: CASSGSGGRTNRAYEQYF. CDR3 sequence (DNA): TGCGCCAGCAGCGGGAGCGGGGGTCGGACAAACCGGGCCTACGAGCAGTACTTC.

The V call is TRBV4-3, the J call TRBJ2-7; tentatively, D is TRBD2 (5 bases). CDR1 and CDR2 (germline): LGHNA, YSLEER. The germline V and J ends were trimmed by 0 bases and 3 bases, with 12 bases remaining between them. This CDR3 is 15 amino acids long. CDR3 nucleotide sequence: TGCGCCAGCAGCCAAGATCCCTTCCGGGACTACGAGCAGTACTTC. Protein product: CASSQDPFRDYEQYF.

The chain is built from TRBV15 and TRBJ2-7, with D perhaps TRBD2 (5 bases). This CDR3 region has 15 residues. Germline V gene lookup returns CDR1 LNHNV and CDR2 YYDKDF (reference sequence). The V gene lost 3 bases and the J gene lost 2 bases, with 14 bases spanning the gap. CDR3 coding DNA: TGTGCCACCAGCAGTACGGACTCTACTCCCTACGAGCAGTACTTC. Its translation is CATSSTDSTPYEQYF.

The CDR3 protein is CASSVLENTEAFF. The CDR3 DNA follows: TGTGCCAGCAGCGTATTAGAGAACACTGAAGCTTTCTTT. The J gene is TRBJ1-1, the V gene TRBV9; D is unresolved. The CDR3 consists of 13 residues. V shed 1 base and J shed 1 base, with 5 bases lying between them. CDR1 SGDLS and CDR2 YYNGEE come from the germline V gene.

The J gene is TRBJ2-1, the V gene TRBV28; D is uncertain. The CDR3 is 16 residues long. V was trimmed by 5 bases and J by 1 base, leaving 15 bases between them. Germline CDR1 and CDR2: MDHEN and SYDVKM. CDR3 nucleotide sequence: TGTGCCAGCAGTCTGCCTGATATGGGTTCCTACAATGAGCAGTTCTTC. Translating it yields CASSLPDMGSYNEQFF.

The chain links TRBV28 to TRBJ1-1; no clear D gene. V lost 5 bases and J 3 bases, leaving 7 bases between the germline ends. The V gene's germline CDR1 is MDHEN and CDR2 SYDVKM. CDR3 length equals 12 residues. CDR3 in amino acids: CASSTSDTEAFF. DNA for the CDR3: TGTGCCAGCAGTACCTCGGACACTGAAGCTTTCTTT.

The chain recombines TRBV4-2 with TRBJ2-3; 10 positions agree with TRBD2. This CDR3 comprises 17 residues. With 1 base clipped from V and 5 bases from J, the junction kept 9 bases outside the gene matches. CDR1 is LGHNA and CDR2 is YNFKEQ in the germline V gene. The CDR3: CASSQGHSGRAQDTQYF. CDR3 nucleotide sequence: TGTGCCAGCAGCCAAGGGCACAGCGGGAGGGCCCAAGATACGCAGTATTTT.

The chain joins TRBV9 to TRBJ2-1; no reliable D call. The ends were cut back, 2 bases at V and 9 bases at J, with 9 bases in the middle. There are 12 residues in the CDR3. CDR1 SGDLS and CDR2 YYNGEE come from the germline V gene. The CDR3 reads CASSVSYGEQFF. For the CDR3, the DNA is TGTGCCAGCAGCGTGTCATATGGTGAGCAGTTCTTC.

This rearrangement joins TRBV30 to TRBJ1-5, with a tentative D call TRBD1 (5 bases). Trimming removed 1 base from V and 2 bases from J, with 9 bases in between. This CDR3 has 14 residues. Germline lookup yields CDR1 GTSNPN and CDR2 SVGIG (reference sequence). Written as DNA, the CDR3 is TGTGCCTGGAGTGAGGGGATAGGCAATCAGCCCCAGCATTTT. Translation gives CAWSEGIGNQPQHF.

The gene calls are TRBV6-2 or TRBV6-3 and TRBJ2-3; possible D gene TRBD1, 5 bases. The CDR3 runs to 14 residues. Trimming removed 7 bases at V and 6 bases at J, with 17 bases between. CDR1 and CDR2 from the germline V gene are MNHEY and SVGEGT. The CDR3 nucleotides read TGTGCCAGCATCCCCCTTGGTGGGGCGGATACGCAGTATTTT. Protein: CASIPLGGADTQYF.

The V and J genes are TRBV11-2 and TRBJ2-2; D is undetermined. The CDR3 has 14 amino acids. CDR1 SGHAT and CDR2 FQNNGV come from the germline V gene. V was shortened by 5 bases and J by 7 bases, with 14 bases between the two germline ends. The DNA for the CDR3 is TGTGCCAGCAGCCTTAAGCTTAGTGGCGGGGAGCTGTTTTTT. Protein: CASSLKLSGGELFF.

V and J are TRBV15 and TRBJ2-1, with TRBD2 identical over 8 bases. The CDR3 sequence is 12 residues long. Germline trimming cut 0 bases from V and 15 bases from J; bases unmatched to any gene: 4. The germline CDR1 and CDR2 sequences are LNHNV and YYDKDF (reference sequence). The CDR3 DNA is TGTGCCACCAGCAGAGAGGGGACTAGACGGTTCTTC. Protein product: CATSREGTRRFF.

The genes are TRBV9 and TRBJ2-1; D is uncertain. V lost 0 bases to trimming and J lost 8 bases, with 6 bases between them. This CDR3 has 12 residues. Germline loops: CDR1 SGDLS, CDR2 YYNGEE. CDR3 in amino acids: CASSVAGYEQFF. CDR3 nucleotide sequence: TGTGCCAGCAGCGTAGCGGGTTATGAGCAGTTCTTC. Full variable domain (remainder filled in from reference TRBV9 and TRBJ2-1): DSGVTQTPKHLITATGQRVTLRCSPRSGDLSVYWYQQSLDQGLQFLIQYYNGEERAKGNILERFSAQQFPDLHSELNLSSLELGDSALYFCASSVAGYEQFFGPGTRLTVL.

This rearrangement joins TRBV10-3 to TRBJ1-1, with D possibly being TRBD1 (5 bases). The germline V and J ends were trimmed by 2 bases and 0 bases, with 10 bases remaining between them. In germline, CDR1 is ENHRY, CDR2 SYGVKD. The CDR3 is 15 amino acids. CDR3 DNA: TGTGCCATCAGTGAGCCCCGGACATTGAACACTGAAGCTTTCTTT. Protein sequence: CAISEPRTLNTEAFF.

This chain links TRBV11-3 with TRBJ2-5, with 10 bases matching TRBD2. Trimming took 5 bases from V and 10 from J; bases not matched to a gene: 10. The CDR3 totals 14 residues. Germline V lookup: CDR1 SGHNT, CDR2 YENEEA. Here the CDR3 reads CASSPRTSGGNQYF. The CDR3 nucleotides read TGTGCCAGCAGCCCTAGGACTAGCGGCGGGAACCAGTACTTC.

This chain links TRBV14 with TRBJ2-3; 10 nucleotides match TRBD2. The germline CDR1 and CDR2 sequences are SGHDN and FVKESK. Unmatched junction bases numbered 4, after V lost 0 bases and J lost 1 base. CDR3 length equals 17 residues. The chain's CDR3 is CASSQERGTSGTDTQYF. In DNA form, the CDR3 reads TGTGCCAGCAGCCAAGAAAGGGGGACTAGCGGCACAGATACGCAGTATTTT.

This sequence joins TRBV19 and TRBJ2-1, with TRBD2 identical over 11 bases. CDR1 and CDR2 from the germline V gene are LNHDA and SQIVND (reference sequence). The CDR3 is made up of 13 amino acids. After removal of 11 bases from V and 8 bases from J, the junction contained 8 bases not matched to a gene. The CDR3 DNA sequence: TGTGCCGCGTCTAGCGGGAGGTCGGATGAGCAGTTCTTC. Its protein is CAASSGRSDEQFF.

This chain links TRBV11-2 with TRBJ2-7; D not resolved. V gave up 5 bases and J gave up 2 bases, with 16 bases separating them. This CDR3 is built from 15 residues. Germline V gene lookup returns CDR1 SGHAT and CDR2 FQNNGV. The CDR3 loop reads CASSTAERDTYEQYF. CDR3 in DNA: TGTGCCAGCAGCACCGCGGAAAGAGATACCTACGAGCAGTACTTC.

The genes are TRBV28 and TRBJ2-7; TRBD1 agrees at 9 bases. This CDR3 is built from 15 residues. J was trimmed by 2 bases and V by 7 bases; bases with no gene match: 9. Looked up from germline, CDR1 is MDHEN and CDR2 is SYDVKM. CDR3 region: CASTPPGQGAYEQYF. CDR3 in DNA: TGTGCCAGCACACCGCCGGGACAGGGAGCCTACGAGCAGTACTTC.

J is TRBJ2-7 and V is TRBV5-5, with 10 bases fitting TRBD2. With V trimmed by 3 bases and J by 0 bases, 3 bases remained unmatched. The CDR3 has 15 residues. Germline loops: CDR1 SGHKS, CDR2 YYEKEE (reference sequence). The DNA for the CDR3 is TGTGCCAGCAGCTCTGGGACTAGCGACTCCTACGAGCAGTACTTC. This sequence encodes CASSSGTSDSYEQYF.

V and J are TRBV18 and TRBJ1-1, with 9 nucleotides matching TRBD1. Per the germline V gene, CDR1 is KGHSH and CDR2 is LQKENI. The J segment lost 5 bases and the V segment lost 1 base, leaving 5 bases of the junction unmatched. CDR3 length: 15 amino acids. CDR3: CASSPQETGGTEAFF. CDR3 DNA: TGTGCCAGCTCACCACAGGAGACAGGGGGGACTGAAGCTTTCTTT.